This is a list of T cell receptor beta chains from one sample in a study of blood T cell repertoires in COVID-19. Produced via immunoSEQ multiplex PCR; TCRdb's table is partial and in-frame only. The data show 250,000 to 300,000 clones, around 88% seen once. Specimen: peripheral blood. These receptors were collected from an elderly man with acute or convalescent COVID-19. The CDR3 runs from the conserved cysteine through the conserved F or W. Each record gives: CDR3 protein, CDR3 DNA, clone size, D gene, J gene, V gene. D genes are given only for firm matches. Clone sizes are given selectively: once, few, many, or a class where the clone is expanded.

CDR3: CASSVTGNTGELFF
DNA: TGTGCCAGCAGCGTTACGGGGAACACCGGGGAGCTGTTTTTT
size: .
D: .
J: TRBJ2-2
V: TRBV7-9

CDR3: CASSRDRDRGNTGELFF
DNA: TGTGCCAGCTCACGAGATCGGGACAGGGGCAACACCGGGGAGCTGTTTTTT
size: .
D: TRBD1
J: TRBJ2-2
V: TRBV18

CDR3: CAWSLTGASFSYTF
DNA: TGTGCCTGGAGTCTGACAGGGGCCTCTTTCAGCTACACCTTC
size: .
D: TRBD1
J: TRBJ1-2
V: TRBV30

CDR3: CASSVEGTGFQPQHF
DNA: TGTGCCAGCAGCGTAGAGGGGACAGGGTTTCAGCCCCAGCATTTT
size: .
D: TRBD1
J: TRBJ1-5
V: TRBV9

CDR3: CASSLGGRGISRNEKLFF
DNA: TGTGCCAGCAGCTTAGGGGGGCGTGGGATATCACGTAATGAAAAACTGTTTTTT
size: .
D: .
J: TRBJ1-4
V: TRBV7-6

CDR3: CAWSVQGGNQPQHF
DNA: TGTGCCTGGAGTGTACAGGGGGGCAATCAGCCCCAGCATTTT
size: few
D: TRBD1
J: TRBJ1-5
V: TRBV30

CDR3: CASTGRGGEQYF
DNA: TGTGCCAGTACTGGCAGGGGTGGCGAGCAGTACTTC
size: .
D: .
J: TRBJ2-7
V: TRBV19

CDR3: CASSLNRNSPLHF
DNA: TGTGCCAGCAGCTTGAACAGAAATTCACCCCTCCACTTT
size: few
D: .
J: TRBJ1-6
V: TRBV11-1

CDR3: CASSMRTVYGYTF
DNA: TGTGCCAGTAGTATGCGGACAGTTTATGGCTACACCTTC
size: .
D: .
J: TRBJ1-2
V: TRBV19

CDR3: CASSRAPPEGGGYTF
DNA: TGTGCCAGCAGCAGAGCTCCCCCGGAGGGAGGTGGCTACACCTTC
size: .
D: .
J: TRBJ1-2
V: TRBV7-2

CDR3: CASSLAHGGTSGRVGEQYF
DNA: TGCGCCAGCAGCTTGGCGCACGGCGGGACTAGCGGGAGAGTTGGCGAGCAGTACTTC
size: .
D: TRBD2
J: TRBJ2-7
V: TRBV5-1

CDR3: CAIKGRQETQYF
DNA: TGTGCCATCAAAGGGAGGCAAGAGACCCAGTACTTC
size: once
D: .
J: TRBJ2-5
V: TRBV10-3

CDR3: CAGQGKNTGELFF
DNA: TGTGCCGGACAGGGAAAGAACACCGGGGAGCTGTTTTTT
size: .
D: TRBD1
J: TRBJ2-2
V: TRBV6-5

CDR3: CASSQDRGVNQPQHF
DNA: TGTGCCAGCAGCCAAGATCGCGGGGTCAATCAGCCCCAGCATTTT
size: once
D: .
J: TRBJ1-5
V: TRBV3-1/TRBV3-2

CDR3: CASSMVRGRDGYTF
DNA: TGTGCCAGTAGTATGGTCAGGGGTCGGGATGGCTACACCTTC
size: .
D: .
J: TRBJ1-2
V: TRBV19

CDR3: CASSLFGQETQYF
DNA: TGTGCCAGCAGCTTGTTCGGTCAAGAGACCCAGTACTTC
size: .
D: .
J: TRBJ2-5
V: TRBV5-5

CDR3: CASFRGLEGGELFF
DNA: TGTGCCTCTTTCCGGGGACTAGAGGGCGGGGAGCTGTTTTTT
size: .
D: TRBD2
J: TRBJ2-2
V: TRBV10-3

CDR3: CASSRERAFF
DNA: TGTGCCAGCAGCCGGGAGCGAGCTTTCTTT
size: .
D: .
J: TRBJ1-1
V: TRBV28

CDR3: CASSKPGQNYGYTF
DNA: TGTGCCAGTTCCAAACCGGGACAGAACTATGGCTACACCTTC
size: .
D: TRBD1
J: TRBJ1-2
V: TRBV19

CDR3: CASNARRLAPDTQYF
DNA: TGTGCCAGCAACGCAAGGCGCCTAGCCCCAGATACGCAGTATTTT
size: .
D: .
J: TRBJ2-3
V: TRBV7-2

CDR3: CASSPRGLAGSPRETQYF
DNA: TGTGCCAGCAGCCCCCGGGGGTTAGCGGGGTCCCCTCGAGAGACCCAGTACTTC
size: .
D: TRBD2
J: TRBJ2-5
V: TRBV5-6

CDR3: CASLNPGGTGELFF
DNA: TGCGCCAGCCTCAACCCCGGGGGCACCGGGGAGCTGTTTTTT
size: .
D: .
J: TRBJ2-2
V: TRBV5-1

CDR3: CASSPGTGDTEAFF
DNA: TGTGCCAGCAGCCCCGGGACAGGGGACACTGAAGCTTTCTTT
size: .
D: TRBD1
J: TRBJ1-1
V: TRBV7-3

CDR3: CASSFGGLAGAGELFF
DNA: TGTGCCAGCAGCTTTGGCGGACTAGCGGGGGCCGGGGAGCTGTTTTTT
size: .
D: TRBD2
J: TRBJ2-2
V: TRBV7-6

CDR3: CAWRRTSGGGTQYF
DNA: TGTGCCTGGAGGCGCACTAGCGGGGGGGGGACCCAGTACTTC
size: .
D: TRBD2
J: TRBJ2-5
V: TRBV30

CDR3: CATSIAGKQETQYF
DNA: TGTGCCACCAGTATAGCGGGTAAACAAGAGACCCAGTACTTC
size: .
D: TRBD2
J: TRBJ2-5
V: TRBV24-1

CDR3: CSASGHMNTEAFF
DNA: TGCAGTGCTAGTGGTCACATGAACACTGAAGCTTTCTTT
size: .
D: .
J: TRBJ1-1
V: TRBV20-1

CDR3: CASSPTTGGSYEQYF
DNA: TGTGCCAGCTCACCGACGACAGGCGGCTCCTACGAGCAGTACTTC
size: .
D: .
J: TRBJ2-7
V: TRBV18

CDR3: CASSQAAGLNYGYTF
DNA: TGTGCCAGCAGCCAAGCGGCAGGGCTAAACTATGGCTACACCTTC
size: .
D: .
J: TRBJ1-2
V: TRBV4-2

CDR3: CASSEGQGIGETQYF
DNA: TGTGCCAGCAGTGAAGGACAGGGGATCGGAGAGACCCAGTACTTC
size: .
D: TRBD1
J: TRBJ2-5
V: TRBV2

CDR3: CASSLLRAAYGYTF
DNA: TGTGCCAGCAGCTTGCTGCGGGCAGCCTATGGCTACACCTTC
size: .
D: .
J: TRBJ1-2
V: TRBV5-5

CDR3: CASSLQGNGELFF
DNA: TGTGCCAGCTCGCTACAGGGGAACGGGGAGCTGTTTTTT
size: .
D: TRBD1
J: TRBJ2-2
V: TRBV18

CDR3: CASTTGLNGETQYF
DNA: TGTGCCAGCACGACAGGCCTTAATGGGGAGACCCAGTACTTC
size: .
D: .
J: TRBJ2-5
V: TRBV3-1/TRBV3-2

CDR3: CASSYPAGTANTEAFF
DNA: TGTGCCAGCAGTTACCCGGCTGGGACAGCGAACACTGAAGCTTTCTTT
size: .
D: TRBD1
J: TRBJ1-1
V: TRBV6-6

CDR3: CASSSPGVTNEKLFF
DNA: TGTGCCAGCAGTTCCCCAGGGGTCACTAATGAAAAACTGTTTTTT
size: .
D: .
J: TRBJ1-4
V: TRBV28

CDR3: CASHRLGSTDTQYF
DNA: TGTGCCAGTCATCGACTAGGGAGCACAGATACGCAGTATTTT
size: .
D: .
J: TRBJ2-3
V: TRBV19

CDR3: CASSPSSLFLHGYTF
DNA: TGTGCCAGCAGCCCTAGTTCTCTTTTCTTGCATGGCTACACCTTC
size: once
D: .
J: TRBJ1-2
V: TRBV13

CDR3: CASSYSGLADYEQYF
DNA: TGTGCCAGCAGTTACTCGGGACTAGCGGACTACGAGCAGTACTTC
size: .
D: TRBD2
J: TRBJ2-7
V: TRBV6-2/TRBV6-3

CDR3: CASSLKLAVQSDTQYF
DNA: TGTGCCAGCAGCTTGAAACTAGCGGTCCAATCAGATACGCAGTATTTT
size: .
D: TRBD2
J: TRBJ2-3
V: TRBV5-4

CDR3: CASSLGGGSYEQYF
DNA: TGCGCCAGCAGCTTGGGCGGCGGCTCCTACGAGCAGTACTTC
size: .
D: .
J: TRBJ2-7
V: TRBV5-1

CDR3: CASSYHRQPQGDTQYF
DNA: TGTGCCAGCAGTTACCATCGACAGCCCCAAGGGGATACGCAGTATTTT
size: .
D: .
J: TRBJ2-3
V: TRBV6-6

CDR3: CASSERDRVRNEQYF
DNA: TGTGCCAGCAGTGAACGGGACAGGGTGCGAAACGAGCAGTACTTC
size: .
D: TRBD1
J: TRBJ2-7
V: TRBV6-1

CDR3: CASSRSTSEQYF
DNA: TGCGCCAGCAGCCGCTCAACTTCCGAGCAGTACTTC
size: once
D: .
J: TRBJ2-7
V: TRBV5-1

CDR3: CASRAPWSNQPQHF
DNA: TGTGCCAGCAGAGCCCCCTGGAGCAATCAGCCCCAGCATTTT
size: .
D: .
J: TRBJ1-5
V: TRBV28

CDR3: CASSYVAGENEQYF
DNA: TGTGCCAGCAGTTACGTAGCGGGAGAGAACGAGCAGTACTTC
size: .
D: TRBD2
J: TRBJ2-7
V: TRBV6-5

CDR3: CASSLAPGGSTEAFF
DNA: TGTGCCAGCAGCTTAGCTCCGGGAGGTAGCACTGAAGCTTTCTTT
size: .
D: .
J: TRBJ1-1
V: TRBV7-8

CDR3: CAILNEKLFF
DNA: TGTGCCATCCTGAATGAAAAACTGTTTTTT
size: .
D: .
J: TRBJ1-4
V: TRBV25-1

CDR3: CASADRGDQPQHF
DNA: TGTGCCAGCGCCGACAGGGGAGACCAGCCCCAGCATTTT
size: .
D: TRBD1
J: TRBJ1-5
V: TRBV19